This T cell receptor (beta chain) was recovered during a study of T cells in Graves' hyperthyroidism and ophthalmopathy. Amplification of TCR beta CDR3 regions used RNA as the template. First-round RT-PCR of the TCR CDR3 relied on the HTBI primer set. Each CDR3 protein gets one entry after TCRdb re-called the multiplex PCR reads with MiXCR. The sample has some 690,000 distinct CDR3 sequences, approximately 15% seen once. This CDR3 has 14 amino acids. The V gene's germline CDR1 is LGHNA and CDR2 YNFKEQ. V lost 0 bases, J lost 5 bases, and 10 bases lay in between. The source material was blood. The rearrangement uses TRBV4-2 and TRBJ1-2, with D possibly matching TRBD1 (5 bases). This clonotype originated in a man between 45 and 60 years old with Graves' hyperthyroidism. This CDR3 reads CASSQDPAGYGYTF. For the CDR3, the DNA is TGTGCCAGCAGCCAAGATCCGGCAGGGTATGGCTACACCTTC.